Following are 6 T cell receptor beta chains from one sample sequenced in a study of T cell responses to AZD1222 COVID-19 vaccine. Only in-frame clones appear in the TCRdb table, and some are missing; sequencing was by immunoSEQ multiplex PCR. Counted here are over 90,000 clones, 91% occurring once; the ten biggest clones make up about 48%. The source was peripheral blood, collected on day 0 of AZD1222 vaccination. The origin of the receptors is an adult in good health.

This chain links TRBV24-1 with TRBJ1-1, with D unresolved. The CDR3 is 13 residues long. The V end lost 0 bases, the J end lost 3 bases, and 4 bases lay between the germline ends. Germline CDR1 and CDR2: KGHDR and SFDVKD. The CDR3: CATSDLLYTEAFF. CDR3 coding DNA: TGTGCCACCAGTGATTTGTTGTACACTGAAGCTTTCTTT.

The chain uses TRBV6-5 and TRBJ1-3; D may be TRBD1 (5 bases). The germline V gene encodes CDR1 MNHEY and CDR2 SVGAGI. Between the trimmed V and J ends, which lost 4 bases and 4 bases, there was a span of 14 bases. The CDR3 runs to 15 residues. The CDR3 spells CASSSTGKAGNTIYF. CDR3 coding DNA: TGTGCCAGCAGTTCAACAGGAAAGGCCGGAAACACCATATATTTT.

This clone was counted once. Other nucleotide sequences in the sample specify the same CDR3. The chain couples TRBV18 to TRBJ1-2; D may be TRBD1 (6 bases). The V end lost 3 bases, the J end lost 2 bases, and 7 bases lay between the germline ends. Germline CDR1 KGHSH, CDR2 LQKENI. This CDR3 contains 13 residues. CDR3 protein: CASSPGQNYGYTF. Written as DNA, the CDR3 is TGTGCCAGCTCACCGGGACAAAACTATGGCTACACCTTC.

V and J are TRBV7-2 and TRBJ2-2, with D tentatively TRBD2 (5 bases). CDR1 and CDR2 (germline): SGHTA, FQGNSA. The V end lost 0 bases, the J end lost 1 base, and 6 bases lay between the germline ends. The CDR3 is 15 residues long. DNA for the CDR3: TGTGCCAGCAGCTTAGCGGCGGGGAACACCGGGGAGCTGTTTTTT. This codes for CASSLAAGNTGELFF.

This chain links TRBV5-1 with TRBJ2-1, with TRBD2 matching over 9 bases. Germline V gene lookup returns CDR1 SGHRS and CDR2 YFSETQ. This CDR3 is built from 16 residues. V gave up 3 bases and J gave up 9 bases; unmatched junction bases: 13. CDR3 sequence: CASSSYTAGGGSEQFF. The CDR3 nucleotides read TGCGCCAGCAGCTCCTATACGGCGGGAGGGGGGAGTGAGCAGTTCTTC.

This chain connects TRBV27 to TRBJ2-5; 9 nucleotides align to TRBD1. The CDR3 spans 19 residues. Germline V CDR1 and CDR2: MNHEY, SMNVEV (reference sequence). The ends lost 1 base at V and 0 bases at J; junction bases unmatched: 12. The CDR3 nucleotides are TGTGCCAGCAGTTTATTTTGGGACAGGGAGAAAGAGGACCAAGAGACCCAGTACTTC. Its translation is CASSLFWDREKEDQETQYF.